This T cell receptor (beta chain) was observed in a study of blood T cell repertoires in COVID-19. Study information: Material from acute and convalescent COVID-19 was sourced from the United States, Italy and Spain. T cells, B-cell-depleted T cells, or PBMCs supplied cDNA or gDNA.

Authors' processing steps: The authors estimated nucleated cell counts from reference gene primer amplification. Using immunoSEQ multiplex PCR, the repertoire was profiled, and TCRdb retains in-frame clones only, with some absent. Clone size and V and J calls were adopted from that table, with D and trimming inferred from the DNA. Of about 250,000 clones detected, 85% to 90% appear once; the ten largest clones hold 4% to 5%. This CDR3 is 13 amino acids long. Trimming pared 8 bases from V and 7 bases from J, leaving 15 bases between. The gene calls are TRBV12-3 or TRBV12-4 and TRBJ1-5; TRBD1 is a possible D gene (6 bases). The specimen sequenced was peripheral blood. The TCR originated in a woman in her thirties or forties who had recovered from COVID-19. The chain's CDR3 is CASGKQGDQPQHF. CDR3 DNA: TGTGCCAGCGGTAAACAGGGCGACCAGCCCCAGCATTTT.